What follows are 20 T cell receptor beta chains derived from one specimen sequenced in a study of metastatic and nonmetastatic thyroid tumors. There were no patients who had received any treatment before thyroid surgery. Using MiXCR, TCRdb re-called clones from the PCR reads. This table has more than 40,000 clones, under 4% appearing once. Sequencing input: blood. Source of these receptors: a female donor with papillary thyroid cancer or a benign thyroid nodule (not recorded which). Some clones in this sample may be carry-over from other donors' samples.

This clone was detected a few times. V gene TRBV6-4 combines with J gene TRBJ1-6; 7 nucleotides line up with TRBD1. The CDR3 is made up of 14 amino acids. After removal of 5 bases from V and 6 bases from J, the junction contained 4 bases not matched to a gene. Germline V gene lookup returns CDR1 MRHNA and CDR2 SNTAGT. Here the CDR3 DNA reads TGTGCCAGCAGTAAGGGACAGACTAATTCACCCCTCCACTTT. This translates into CASSKGQTNSPLHF.

This clone has a count of ten or more. The V gene is TRBV14, the J gene TRBJ2-1; 8 bases are shared with TRBD1. This CDR3 region has 14 residues. Germline V CDR1 and CDR2: SGHDN, FVKESK. Trimming took 4 bases from V and 6 from J; bases not matched to a gene: 5. CDR3 residues: CASSPGQGANEQFF. CDR3 DNA: TGTGCCAGCAGCCCCGGACAGGGTGCCAATGAGCAGTTCTTC.

This clone was recorded many times. V usage is TRBV6-4 and J usage is TRBJ2-3; the match to TRBD1 covers 8 bases. Germline CDR1 MRHNA, CDR2 SNTAGT. The CDR3 is 16 amino acids. J was trimmed by 3 bases and V by 0 bases; bases with no gene match: 5. The CDR3 region is CASSDSPGGYTDTQYF. The CDR3 DNA follows: TGTGCCAGCAGTGACTCTCCAGGGGGCTATACAGATACGCAGTATTTT.

This clone was seen only a few times. The genes are TRBV27 and TRBJ2-2, with D tentatively TRBD1 or TRBD2 (5 bases each). The V gene lost 5 bases and the J gene lost 2 bases, with 12 bases spanning the gap. The CDR3 has 15 residues. Germline CDR1 MNHEY, CDR2 SMNVEV (reference sequence). CDR3 DNA: TGTGCCAGCAGTCCCGGGACGGATAACACCGGGGAGCTGTTTTTT. As protein: CASSPGTDNTGELFF.

The table lists this clone with a few counts. At one end, the junction sequence differs from germline, possibly due to a read error. J is TRBJ1-3 and V is TRBV28, with D hard to call. This CDR3 is 15 amino acids long. The germline gives CDR1 MDHEN, CDR2 SYDVKM. CDR3 nucleotides: TGTGCCAGCAGTTTCCCCTCAAGCTCTGTAAACACCATATATTTT. Residues: CASSFPSSSVNTIYF. Filled out from reference TRBV28 and TRBJ1-3, the complete variable domain reads DVKVTQSSRYLVKRTGEKVFLECVQDMDHENMFWYRQDPGLGLRLIYFSYDVKMKEKGDIPEGYSVSREKKERFSLILESASTNQTSMYLCASSFPSSSVNTIYFGEGSWLTVV.

About this clone: A junction boundary mismatches the germline segment, possibly from a read error. This rearrangement joins TRBV12-3 or TRBV12-4 to TRBJ1-5; 10 bases are shared with TRBD1. This CDR3 comprises 17 residues. The CDR3 spells CASILGSGQGSSQPQHF. CDR3 nucleotide sequence: TGTGCCAGCATTTTAGGCTCGGGACAGGGGAGTAGTCAGCCCCAGCATTTT.

This clone showed up many times. The V and J genes are TRBV6-1 and TRBJ2-7, with TRBD1 as a possible D gene (6 bases). CDR3 length: 15 residues. V was cut by 6 bases and J by 0 bases, with 15 bases left in between. Per germline, CDR1 MNHNS and CDR2 SASEGT. CDR3 residues: CASRWTDQSSYEQYF. CDR3 in DNA: TGTGCCAGCAGATGGACAGACCAGAGCTCCTACGAGCAGTACTTC.

This clone has ten or more counts. The CDR3 sequence is CASSLFGRSSTDTQYF. DNA of the CDR3: TGTGCCAGCAGTTTATTCGGGAGATCCTCGACAGATACGCAGTATTTT. V and J are TRBV27 and TRBJ2-3, with D possibly matching TRBD2 (6 bases). The CDR3 length is 16 residues. In germline, CDR1 is MNHEY, CDR2 SMNVEV (reference sequence). V was pared by 1 base and J by 3 bases, with 14 bases between.

This clone was recorded once. The final CDR3 position lacks the conserved phenylalanine or tryptophan, pointing to a likely read error. The CDR3 DNA is TGTGCCAGCAGCTTAGCGGGTGGGTCGACTCAGCAGTTCTTG. As protein: CASSLAGGSTQQFL. The gene calls are TRBV7-9 and TRBJ2-1; D gene ambiguous. Trimming stripped 0 bases from V and 11 bases from J, with 14 bases between. CDR1 and CDR2 (germline): SEHNR, FQNEAQ (reference sequence). The CDR3 loop spans 14 amino acids.

This clone was observed many times. The sample contains more than one DNA sequence encoding this CDR3. The rearrangement joins TRBV28 to TRBJ1-1; D remains unclear. Germline V gene sequence: CDR1 MDHEN, CDR2 SYDVKM. Trimming shortened V by 2 bases and J by 2 bases, and 3 bases separated the two germline ends. The CDR3 has 12 residues. Here the CDR3 reads CASSLVNTEAFF. CDR3 DNA: TGTGCCAGCAGTTTAGTTAACACTGAAGCTTTCTTT.

This clone was counted at least ten times. The chain links TRBV5-4 to TRBJ1-1; a weak D match, TRBD1 (6 bases). V dropped 6 bases and J dropped 0 bases, with 9 bases sitting between them. The CDR3 has 13 amino acids. Germline V lookup: CDR1 SGHNT, CDR2 YYREEE (reference sequence). The CDR3 DNA follows: TGTGCCAGCAACAGGGAGATGAACACTGAAGCTTTCTTT. Its protein is CASNREMNTEAFF.

This clone was counted many times. The chain carries TRBV7-9 and TRBJ2-2; D is ambiguous. Germline V gives CDR1 SEHNR, CDR2 FQNEAQ (reference sequence). Trimming stripped 5 bases from V and 1 base from J, with 8 bases between. CDR3 length: 14 amino acids. CDR3 residues: CASSLEQNTGELFF. CDR3 in DNA: TGTGCCAGCAGCCTCGAGCAGAACACCGGGGAGCTGTTTTTT.

This clone occurred many times. The chain recombines TRBV28 with TRBJ2-7; TRBD1 aligns across 7 bases. The CDR3 has 13 amino acids. V dropped 7 bases and J dropped 2; count of bases not matched to a gene: 5. Germline V gene sequence: CDR1 MDHEN, CDR2 SYDVKM. CDR3: CASNRGFAYEQYF. The CDR3 region has the DNA TGTGCCAGCAACAGGGGATTCGCCTACGAGCAGTACTTC.

This clone was seen a handful of times. J is TRBJ1-1 and V is TRBV6-5, with 9 bases lining up with TRBD1. CDR1 is MNHEY and CDR2 is SVGAGI in the germline V gene. Trimming removed 3 bases from V and 2 bases from J; junction bases left unmatched: 7. There are 16 residues in the CDR3. The CDR3 coding sequence is TGTGCCAGCAGTTATTCACGGACAGGGGCCAACACTGAAGCTTTCTTT. Translating gives CASSYSRTGANTEAFF.

The table lists this clone with many counts. The V gene is TRBV25-1, the J gene TRBJ1-1, with a tentative D call TRBD1 (6 bases). The V gene's germline CDR1 is MGHDK and CDR2 SYGVNS. Trimming shortened V by 4 bases and J by 8 bases, and 8 bases separated the two germline ends. The length of the CDR3 is 11 residues. Here the CDR3 reads CASSVDREAFF. DNA of the CDR3: TGTGCCAGCAGTGTAGACAGGGAAGCTTTCTTT.

This clone was found a few times. The chain links TRBV2 to TRBJ2-7; 7 nucleotides match TRBD2. Germline CDR1 is SNHLY and CDR2 is FYNNEI. V shed 7 bases, J shed 5 bases, and the junction held 11 bases outside the gene matches. The CDR3 is 14 residues long. CDR3 coding DNA: TGTGCCAGCACCTTCTTGACTAGCTATGACGAGCAGTACTTC. This encodes CASTFLTSYDEQYF.

This clone was seen many times. The V gene is TRBV12-5, the J gene TRBJ1-3, with D possibly being TRBD1 (5 bases). The V and J ends lost 1 base and 0 bases respectively, with 10 bases between them. Looked up from germline, CDR1 is LGHNT and CDR2 is FRNRAP. The CDR3 sequence is 16 residues long. The CDR3 spells CASGLGQGDSGNTIYF. CDR3 DNA sequence: TGTGCTAGTGGTTTGGGGCAGGGAGACTCTGGAAACACCATATATTTT.

This clone was seen repeatedly, ten times or more. This rearrangement joins TRBV11-2 to TRBJ2-5; D may be TRBD2 (7 bases). Trimming left V 4 bases short and J 1 base short, with 16 bases between. Germline CDR1 reads SGHAT; CDR2 reads FQNNGV. The CDR3 is 16 amino acids. The CDR3 nucleotides read TGTGCCAGCAGCTCCATAACCGGGGGGCCCCAAGAGACCCAGTACTTC. Translating it yields CASSSITGGPQETQYF.

A few counts support this clone. This sequence joins TRBV7-2 and TRBJ2-1; 13 bases agree with TRBD2. V was clipped by 3 bases and J by 7 bases; unmatched bases: 3. The CDR3 totals 15 residues. Germline CDR1 SGHTA, CDR2 FQGNSA. The CDR3 DNA is TGTGCCAGCAGCTTGACTAGCGGGAGGTGGAATGAGCAGTTCTTC. This translates into CASSLTSGRWNEQFF.

The chain joins TRBV7-2 to TRBJ1-2; 10 bases align to TRBD1. From germline, CDR1 is SGHTA and CDR2 FQGNSA. J lost 8 bases, V lost 5 bases, and 5 bases had no gene match. The CDR3 consists of 13 residues. CDR3 loop: CASSSRQGAGYTF. CDR3 in DNA: TGTGCCAGCAGCAGCCGACAGGGGGCCGGCTACACCTTC.